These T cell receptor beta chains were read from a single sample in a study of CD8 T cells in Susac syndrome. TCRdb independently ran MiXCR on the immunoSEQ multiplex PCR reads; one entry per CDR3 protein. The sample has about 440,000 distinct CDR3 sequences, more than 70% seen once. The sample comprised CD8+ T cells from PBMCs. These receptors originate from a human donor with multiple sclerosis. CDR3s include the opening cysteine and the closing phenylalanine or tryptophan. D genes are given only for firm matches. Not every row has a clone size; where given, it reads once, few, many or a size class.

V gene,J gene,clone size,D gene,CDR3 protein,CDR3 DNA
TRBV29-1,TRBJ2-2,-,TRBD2,CSVELAGDTGELFF,TGCAGCGTTGAACTAGCGGGGGACACCGGGGAGCTGTTTTTT
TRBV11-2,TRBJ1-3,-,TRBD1,CASSSWILSVYDREIGNTIYF,TGTGCCAGCAGCTCGTGGATCCTGTCGGTTTACGACAGGGAGATTGGAAACACCATATATTTT
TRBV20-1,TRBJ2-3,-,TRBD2,CSARGIEALAGKDTQYF,TGCAGTGCTAGAGGGATAGAGGCACTAGCGGGGAAAGATACGCAGTATTTT
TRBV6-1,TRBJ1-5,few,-,CASSSPGLGDQPQHF,TGTGCCAGCTCCTCTCCAGGATTGGGCGATCAGCCCCAGCATTTT
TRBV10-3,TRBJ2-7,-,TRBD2,CAISETTASGLGEQYF,TGTGCCATCAGTGAGACTACGGCTAGCGGGTTGGGGGAGCAGTACTTC
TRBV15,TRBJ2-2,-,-,CATSKVLLGEYTGELFF,TGTGCCACCAGCAAAGTCCTCTTAGGGGAGTACACCGGGGAGCTGTTTTTT
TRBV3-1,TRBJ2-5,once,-,CASSPLGNDQETQYF,TGTGCCAGCAGCCCCCTGGGGAACGACCAAGAGACCCAGTACTTC
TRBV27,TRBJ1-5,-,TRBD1,CASSSIPTGEGQPQHF,TGTGCCAGCAGTTCAATCCCGACAGGGGAGGGACAGCCCCAGCATTTT
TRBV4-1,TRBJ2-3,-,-,CASSQWPASTDTQYF,TGCGCCAGCAGCCAATGGCCAGCCAGCACAGATACGCAGTATTTT
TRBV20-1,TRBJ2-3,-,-,CSARPYRGRADTQYF,TGCAGTGCCAGGCCATACAGGGGGAGGGCAGATACGCAGTATTTT
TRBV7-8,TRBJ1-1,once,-,CASRTRMNTEAFF,TGTGCCAGCAGGACTCGGATGAACACTGAAGCTTTCTTT
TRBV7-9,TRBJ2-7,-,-,CASSPRAGLYEQYF,TGTGCCAGCAGCCCCAGGGCGGGATTATACGAGCAGTACTTC
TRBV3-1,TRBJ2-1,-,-,CASSRLANEQFF,TGTGCCAGCAGCCGCCTGGCCAATGAGCAGTTCTTC
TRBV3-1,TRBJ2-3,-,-,CASSQDYLTDTQYF,TGTGCCAGCAGCCAAGATTACCTAACAGATACGCAGTATTTT
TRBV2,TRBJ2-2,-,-,CASSELAGAGELFF,TGTGCCAGCAGTGAACTAGCCGGCGCGGGGGAGCTGTTTTTT
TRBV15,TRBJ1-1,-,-,CATSLYRNTEAFF,TGTGCCACCAGCCTGTACCGGAACACTGAAGCTTTCTTT
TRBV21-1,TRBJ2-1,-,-,CASSKHIAHHSDNEQFF,TGTGCCAGCAGCAAGCATATAGCACACCATTCCGACAATGAGCAGTTCTTC
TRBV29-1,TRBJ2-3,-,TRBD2,CSVVGLADTDTQYF,TGCAGCGTTGTTGGACTAGCGGACACAGATACGCAGTATTTT
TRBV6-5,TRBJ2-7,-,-,CASSSGGPPYEQYF,TGTGCCAGCAGTTCCGGGGGACCTCCCTACGAGCAGTACTTC
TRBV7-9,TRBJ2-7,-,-,CASSPDRVYEQYF,TGTGCCAGCAGCCCCGACAGAGTCTACGAGCAGTACTTC
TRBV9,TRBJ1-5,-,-,CASSAGPFQPQHF,TGTGCCAGCAGCGCCGGGCCTTTCCAGCCCCAGCATTTT
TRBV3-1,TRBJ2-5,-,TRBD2,CASSPRGAGALYQETQYF,TGTGCCAGCAGCCCTCGTGGAGCGGGGGCCCTTTACCAAGAGACCCAGTACTTC
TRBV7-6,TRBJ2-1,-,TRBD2,CASSLPGLDPPNEQFF,TGTGCCAGCAGCCTACCGGGACTAGACCCTCCTAATGAGCAGTTCTTC
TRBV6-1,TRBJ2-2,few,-,CASTLLGGELFF,TGTGCCAGCACCCTTTTAGGCGGGGAGCTGTTTTTT
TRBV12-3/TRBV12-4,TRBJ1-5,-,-,CASSLEHGNQPQHF,TGTGCCAGCAGCCTAGAGCATGGCAATCAGCCCCAGCATTTT
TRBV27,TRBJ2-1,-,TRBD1,CASSVMDRFYNEQFF,TGTGCCAGCAGTGTAATGGACAGGTTCTACAATGAGCAGTTCTTC
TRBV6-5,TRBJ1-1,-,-,CASSYDSPDTEAFF,TGTGCCAGCAGTTACGACTCTCCCGACACTGAAGCTTTCTTT
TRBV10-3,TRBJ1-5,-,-,CAIKDQVDQPQHF,TGTGCCATCAAGGACCAGGTGGATCAGCCCCAGCATTTT